Listed below are T cell receptor beta chains from one sample, sequenced in a study of human T cells and chemical hapten exposure. Using its own MiXCR run on the RACE reads, TCRdb lists one record per CDR3 protein. The top ten hold 6.8% of the sample, which has some 71,000 distinct CDR3 sequences, about 9.4% seen once. The sample here was whole blood, taken in connection with sensitization to the hapten diphenylcyclopropenone (DPC). These TCRs come from a woman in her forties or fifties with alopecia areata. Some clones in this sample may be carry-over from other donors' samples. CDR3s include the opening cysteine and the closing phenylalanine or tryptophan. A D gene is named only where the DNA matches it firmly. Clone size is not always given. Where it is, it says once, few, many or a class for expanded clones.

>TRBD1|TRBV5-1|many|TRBJ2-3
CASSLTFQGADTQYF
TGCGCCAGCAGCTTGACCTTTCAGGGGGCAGATACGCAGTATTTT
>NA|TRBV11-2|many|TRBJ2-1
CASSLDSKAPYNEQFF
TGTGCCAGCAGCTTAGACAGTAAGGCCCCTTACAATGAGCAGTTCTTC
>NA|TRBV7-9|few|TRBJ1-1
CASTTGEHMNTEAFF
TGTGCCAGCACTACGGGCGAACACATGAACACTGAAGCTTTCTTT
>TRBD2|TRBV18|many|TRBJ2-7
CASSPGLDSYEQYF
TGTGCCAGCTCACCTGGACTAGACTCCTACGAGCAGTACTTC
>NA|TRBV30|many|TRBJ1-2
CALGIHYGYTF
TGTGCCCTAGGGATTCACTATGGCTACACCTTC
>TRBD1|TRBV7-2|many|TRBJ2-3
CASSPQQGAGDTQYF
TGTGCCAGCAGCCCTCAACAGGGGGCCGGAGATACGCAGTATTTT
>TRBD2|TRBV5-1|many|TRBJ2-7
CASSSGSSYEQYF
TGCGCCAGCAGTAGCGGGAGCTCCTACGAGCAGTACTTC
>NA|TRBV7-9|few|TRBJ2-1
CASSLGPQGTYNEQFF
TGTGCCAGCAGCTTAGGTCCCCAGGGAACCTACAATGAGCAGTTCTTC
>NA|TRBV28|many|TRBJ1-5
CASSLWGGDGEPQHF
TGTGCCAGCAGTTTATGGGGCGGGGATGGAGAGCCCCAGCATTTT
>NA|TRBV29-1|NA|TRBJ2-7
CSVAETGSYEQYF
TGCAGCGTAGCCGAAACCGGCTCCTACGAGCAGTACTTC
>TRBD2|TRBV6-5|few|TRBJ2-7
CASRRGIYEQYF
TGTGCCAGCAGGCGGGGGATATACGAGCAGTACTTC
>TRBD1|TRBV7-6|many|TRBJ2-7
CASSNGDRDSEQYF
TGTGCCAGCAGCAACGGGGACAGGGACTCCGAGCAGTACTTC
>TRBD2|TRBV20-1|many|TRBJ2-2
CSAAGTRGTGELFF
TGCAGTGCTGCCGGGACTAGAGGGACCGGGGAGCTGTTTTTT
>NA|TRBV19|many|TRBJ1-2
CASNGQRTDSNYGYTF
TGTGCCAGTAACGGTCAGCGGACGGATTCTAACTATGGCTACACCTTC
>NA|TRBV6-6|many|TRBJ2-7
CASGAGFYEQYF
TGTGCCAGCGGGGCGGGCTTTTACGAGCAGTACTTC
>TRBD2|TRBV5-4|few|TRBJ2-1
CASSHDQRGEQFF
TGTGCCAGCAGCCACGATCAGCGGGGTGAGCAGTTCTTC
>TRBD1|TRBV11-2|NA|TRBJ2-5
CASSLDRSGGETQYF
TGTGCCAGCAGCTTAGATCGATCAGGGGGAGAGACCCAGTACTTC
>NA|TRBV29-1|NA|TRBJ2-1
CSVEYRYGQFF
TGCAGCGTTGAGTACCGGTATGGGCAGTTCTTC
>TRBD2|TRBV4-1|NA|TRBJ2-3
CASSQDITGGRDTQYF
TGCGCCAGCAGCCAAGATATCACGGGAGGGCGCGATACGCAGTATTTT
>TRBD2|TRBV20-1|NA|TRBJ2-1
CSATHGTSGSDEQFF
TGCAGTGCTACGCACGGGACTAGCGGGAGCGATGAGCAGTTCTTC
>TRBD2|TRBV11-3|many|TRBJ2-7
CASSLDLPGLASIAYEQYF
TGTGCCAGCAGCTTAGACCTGCCGGGACTAGCGAGCATTGCGTACGAGCAGTACTTC
>NA|TRBV9|few|TRBJ2-7
CASSVTGQSYEQYF
TGTGCCAGCAGCGTAACAGGTCAGTCCTACGAGCAGTACTTC
>TRBD1|TRBV2|NA|TRBJ1-1
CASRGQGVSEAFF
TGTGCCAGCAGGGGACAGGGTGTCTCTGAAGCTTTCTTT
>TRBD1|TRBV11-3|once|TRBJ2-3
CASSQQQGDTQYF
TGTGCCAGCAGCCAACAACAGGGGGATACGCAGTATTTT
>TRBD2|TRBV2|NA|TRBJ2-2
CASSLRTSLTGELFF
TGTGCCAGCAGTCTCCGGACTAGCCTCACCGGGGAGCTGTTTTTT
>NA|TRBV7-2|NA|TRBJ2-1
CASSLDGRGEQFF
TGTGCCAGCAGCTTAGACGGGAGAGGTGAGCAGTTCTTC
>NA|TRBV5-1|few|TRBJ2-7
CASSLVDVGSDEQYF
TGCGCCAGCAGCTTGGTGGACGTCGGGAGCGACGAGCAGTACTTC
>TRBD2|TRBV5-1|NA|TRBJ2-7
CASSFESGSNEQYF
TGCGCCAGCAGCTTCGAAAGCGGGAGCAACGAGCAGTACTTC
>TRBD1|TRBV18|NA|TRBJ1-2
CASSPQGQGALKVYGYTF
TGTGCCAGCTCACCCCAAGGACAGGGGGCGCTTAAAGTCTATGGCTACACCTTC
>NA|TRBV29-1|many|TRBJ1-2
CSVRPGRLRGYTF
TGCAGCGTTAGACCAGGGAGGCTTCGTGGCTACACCTTC
>TRBD1|TRBV18|many|TRBJ1-4
CASSPDRALNEKLFF
TGTGCCAGCTCACCGGACAGGGCGCTGAATGAAAAACTGTTTTTT
>NA|TRBV7-2|NA|TRBJ2-2
CASSFGPFGELFF
TGTGCCAGCAGCTTCGGTCCCTTCGGGGAGCTGTTTTTT
>NA|TRBV27|NA|TRBJ2-3
CASSFGGPTDTQYF
TGTGCCAGCAGTTTTGGGGGCCCCACAGATACGCAGTATTTT
>TRBD2|TRBV28|many|TRBJ2-1
CASTNLAGGNYNEQFF
TGTGCCAGCACAAATCTAGCGGGAGGGAATTACAATGAGCAGTTCTTC
>TRBD1|TRBV20-1|NA|TRBJ1-2
CSARGQGSFGGYTF
TGCAGTGCTAGGGGACAGGGAAGTTTCGGCGGCTACACCTTC
>NA|TRBV7-2|many|TRBJ2-1
CASSRPSHEQFF
TGTGCCAGCAGCCGACCTAGCCATGAGCAGTTCTTC
>NA|TRBV20-1|NA|TRBJ2-3
CSARNLEFRVRTDTQYF
TGCAGTGCTAGGAACCTCGAGTTCAGGGTTCGGACAGATACGCAGTATTTT
>NA|TRBV5-1|NA|TRBJ2-7
CASSMGLLGEQYF
TGCGCCAGCAGCATGGGCCTCCTGGGGGAGCAGTACTTC
>NA|TRBV19|NA|TRBJ2-2
CASRPGPTPGELFF
TGTGCCAGTAGGCCGGGACCAACCCCGGGGGAGCTGTTTTTT
>TRBD1|TRBV12-3/TRBV12-4|few|TRBJ1-1
CASSLGQGVFLTEAFF
TGTGCCAGCAGTTTAGGACAGGGGGTATTCCTTACTGAAGCTTTCTTT
>NA|TRBV20-1|few|TRBJ2-3
CSARGLISTDTQYF
TGCAGTGCTAGAGGATTGATAAGCACAGATACGCAGTATTTT
>NA|TRBV7-8|many|TRBJ2-6
CASSSVVEGSSGANVLTF
TGTGCCAGCAGCTCGGTGGTTGAGGGTAGCTCTGGGGCCAACGTCCTGACTTTC
>NA|TRBV2|few|TRBJ2-7
CASTRVGYEQYF
TGTGCCAGCACCAGGGTCGGGTACGAGCAGTACTTC
>NA|TRBV29-1|NA|TRBJ2-7
CSVTGAYEQYF
TGCAGCGTGACAGGAGCCTACGAGCAGTACTTC
>TRBD1|TRBV20-1|NA|TRBJ1-1
CSAGPGGMNTEAFF
TGCAGTGCTGGGCCAGGGGGCATGAACACTGAAGCTTTCTTT
>NA|TRBV20-1|few|TRBJ2-5
CSARVAGQETQYF
TGCAGTGCTAGAGTTGCGGGGCAAGAGACCCAGTACTTC
>NA|TRBV9|many|TRBJ1-2
CASSQRQTYGYTF
TGTGCCAGCAGCCAGCGGCAGACTTATGGCTACACCTTC
>NA|TRBV7-6|NA|TRBJ2-3
CASRGGVADTQYF
TGTGCCAGCAGAGGGGGAGTGGCAGATACGCAGTATTTT
>TRBD1|TRBV20-1|many|TRBJ2-2
CSARPGQGAAGELFF
TGCAGTGCTAGGCCGGGACAGGGGGCCGCCGGGGAGCTGTTTTTT
>NA|TRBV25-1|many|TRBJ1-2
CASSDRAGYTF
TGTGCCAGCAGTGACAGGGCTGGCTACACCTTC